This passage covers 25 T cell receptor beta chains from one sample sequenced in a study of CD8+CD57+ T cells in acquired aplastic anemia. For CDR3 and TCR beta VDJ profiling, genomic DNA was the template used. Via MiXCR, TCRdb re-called the reads, giving one row per CDR3 protein. The sample holds fewer than 250,000 distinct CDR3 sequences; around 49% are singletons and the top ten take 15% to 20%. Patients selected for sequencing had displayed CD8+CD57+ cell expansion by flow cytometry. The sequencing sample was made of sorted CD4+, CD8+, or CD8+CD57+ T cells (not recorded which) from PBMCs. The receptors were sampled from a human donor with aplastic anemia.

In this sample, this clonotype turned up many times. The chain joins TRBV20-1 to TRBJ1-1, with a tentative D call TRBD1 (5 bases). This CDR3 has 15 residues. V was shortened by 6 bases and J by 0 bases, with 17 bases between the two germline ends. CDR1 and CDR2 (germline): DFQATT, SNEGSKA (reference sequence). CDR3 amino acids: CSAQTKGWMNTEAFF. CDR3 bases: TGCAGTGCCCAAACAAAGGGGTGGATGAACACTGAAGCTTTCTTT.

Only one count was recorded for this clonotype. This chain connects TRBV7-2 to TRBJ2-7; 10 positions agree with TRBD1. V lost 2 bases to trimming and J lost 6 bases; unmatched junction nucleotides: 10. The V gene's germline CDR1 is SGHTA and CDR2 FQGNSA. This CDR3 spans 16 amino acids. CDR3 DNA sequence: TGTGCCAGCAGCTTAAGATCGGGACAGGGGATCTGCGAGCAGTACTTC. Residues: CASSLRSGQGICEQYF.

The CDR3 nucleotides read TGTGCCAGCCGAGGGGGACAGGGGAGCTCACCCCTCCACTTT. Translating gives CASRGGQGSSPLHF. V and J are TRBV10-3 and TRBJ1-6; 10 bases fit TRBD1. V shed 10 bases and J 10 bases; nucleotides not matched to a gene: 10. Germline V lookup: CDR1 ENHRY, CDR2 SYGVKD. The CDR3 runs to 14 residues.

Concerning this clonotype itself: Since no conserved phenylalanine or tryptophan closes the CDR3, a read error is the likely cause. The chain joins TRBV15 to TRBJ2-1, with no clear D. Germline V lookup: CDR1 LNHNV, CDR2 YYDKDF (reference sequence). The CDR3 contains 12 residues. The ends were cut back, 8 bases at V and 13 bases at J, with 18 bases in the middle. As DNA, the CDR3 is TGTGCCACCCCGACAATGCGGTCGACCCAGTTCCTC. Its protein product is CATPTMRSTQFL.

The table lists this clonotype with a few counts. The J gene is TRBJ1-2, the V gene TRBV28, with 7 positions matching TRBD1. Germline-derived CDR1 and CDR2 are MDHEN and SYDVKM. This CDR3 has 15 residues. Trimming at V came to 3 bases and at J to 7 bases, leaving 11 bases not matched to a gene. CDR3 sequence (DNA): TGTGCCAGCAGTTTGCCCTTGAGGGGGCAACGTGGCTACACCTTC. Translating it yields CASSLPLRGQRGYTF.

The chain has TRBV7-2 and TRBJ1-2; 7 nucleotides align to TRBD1. The V segment lost 0 bases and the J segment 4 bases; nucleotides outside the gene matches: 5. This CDR3 spans 15 amino acids. The V gene's germline CDR1 is SGHTA and CDR2 FQGNSA. CDR3 in amino acids: CASSLAGGGSYGYTF. CDR3 nucleotides: TGTGCCAGCAGCTTAGCTGGAGGGGGCAGCTATGGCTACACCTTC.

The V and J genes are TRBV9 and TRBJ2-5, with D hard to call. CDR1 is SGDLS and CDR2 is YYNGEE in the germline V gene. Trimming stripped 0 bases from V and 4 bases from J, with 7 bases between. The CDR3 extends over 13 amino acids. The CDR3 loop is CASSVGQLETQYF. CDR3 bases: TGTGCCAGCAGCGTAGGGCAGTTAGAGACCCAGTACTTC.

The sample holds one count of this clonotype. The V call is TRBV7-9, the J call TRBJ2-7; 8 bases line up with TRBD1. Germline V gives CDR1 SEHNR, CDR2 FQNEAQ (reference sequence). Germline trimming cut 3 bases from V and 6 bases from J; bases unmatched to any gene: 7. CDR3 size: 14 residues. The DNA of the CDR3 is TGTGCCAGCAGCTTGACAGGGGCTAGCTCCGAGCAGTACTTC. This translates into CASSLTGASSEQYF.

This clonotype showed up many times. The chain carries TRBV7-9 and TRBJ2-7; TRBD2 might be the D (6 bases). Germline V gene data show CDR1 as SEHNR and CDR2 as FQNEAQ (reference sequence). This CDR3 contains 11 residues. V lost 5 bases and J lost 7, with 9 bases in between. This CDR3 reads CASSPGGEQYF. The CDR3 DNA follows: TGTGCCAGCAGCCCCGGGGGTGAGCAGTACTTC.

This clonotype was detected a few times. The V and J genes are TRBV15 and TRBJ1-3; 7 bases fit TRBD1. Germline V gives CDR1 LNHNV, CDR2 YYDKDF (reference sequence). V was clipped by 5 bases and J by 4 bases; unmatched bases: 5. This CDR3 has 14 residues. The CDR3 reads CATSPTGRGNTIYF. In nucleotides, the CDR3 is TGTGCCACCAGCCCGACAGGGAGGGGAAACACCATATATTTT.

As for this clonotype: Germline is not matched at one junction end, which may reflect a read error. This chain uses TRBV12-5 with TRBJ1-5; no firm D call. Germline V gene data show CDR1 as LGHNT and CDR2 as FRNRAP. This CDR3 comprises 15 residues. CDR3 loop: CASGLAPGGNQLQHF. For the CDR3, the DNA is TGTGCTAGTGGTTTGGCACCGGGCGGGAATCAGCTCCAGCATTTT.

This chain uses TRBV19 with TRBJ2-7; D tentatively reads TRBD1 or TRBD2 (6 bases each). V was trimmed by 5 bases and J by 7 bases, leaving 24 bases between them. This CDR3 contains 16 residues. Germline lookup yields CDR1 LNHDA and CDR2 SQIVND (reference sequence). The CDR3 sequence is CASSFRRGEGGEEQYF. In DNA form, the CDR3 reads TGTGCCAGTAGTTTCCGTAGGGGCGAGGGGGGAGAAGAGCAGTACTTC. Variable domain in full (rest from reference TRBV19 and TRBJ2-7): DGGITQSPKYLFRKEGQNVTLSCEQNLNHDAMYWYRQDPGQGLRLIYYSQIVNDFQKGDIAEGYSVSREKKESFPLTVTSAQKNPTAFYLCASSFRRGEGGEEQYFGPGTRLTVT.

This clonotype has at least ten counts. The junction departs from germline at one end; a sequencing error may be responsible. The chain recombines TRBV10-1 with TRBJ1-1; D is uncertain. The CDR3 spans 13 residues. Germline assignment: CDR1 WNHNN and CDR2 SYGVQD (reference sequence). The CDR3 here is CASSVTQNSEAFF. CDR3 DNA sequence: TGCGCCAGCAGTGTGACCCAGAACTCTGAAGCTTTCTTT.

This clonotype was recorded only once. The final CDR3 position lacks the conserved phenylalanine or tryptophan, pointing to a likely read error. Because the CDR3's place on the DNA is in doubt, the DNA is left out and the CDR3 is given as listed by TCRdb. The chain carries TRBV5-1 and TRBJ1-6; TRBD1, as called in the table, went unchecked against the DNA. Including both end residues, the CDR3 is 9 amino acids long. CDR1 is SGHRS, CDR2 YFSETQ, per germline. CDR3 sequence reads: CASSPQVDS.

This clonotype was recorded many times. This rearrangement joins TRBV20-1 to TRBJ2-7; D unclear. V was pared by 6 bases and J by 3 bases, with 9 bases between. There are 11 residues in the CDR3. Per germline, CDR1 DFQATT and CDR2 SNEGSKA (reference sequence). In nucleotides, the CDR3 is TGCAGTGCCAAAGACAACTACGAGCAGTACTTC. This gives the protein CSAKDNYEQYF.

The table lists this clonotype with many counts. The genes are TRBV12-3 or TRBV12-4 and TRBJ1-1; D ambiguous. V lost 8 bases and J 4 bases, leaving 14 bases between the germline ends. CDR3 length: 13 amino acids. This chain's CDR3 is CASWTPETTEAFF. For the CDR3, the DNA is TGTGCCAGCTGGACTCCCGAAACCACTGAAGCTTTCTTT.

As for this clonotype: A read error is likely, as this CDR3 ends without the conserved phenylalanine or tryptophan. The rearrangement joins TRBV29-1 to TRBJ1-2; D is uncertain. Germline CDR1 is SQVTM and CDR2 is ANQGSEA. The CDR3 is made up of 12 amino acids. V lost 6 bases and J 4 bases, leaving 12 bases between the germline ends. The CDR3 region has the DNA TGCAGCGTGCGAACAGCTTCCTATGGCTACACCCTC. This gives the protein CSVRTASYGYTL.

As concerns this clonotype: This clone may be a read error of a much larger clone one base away. The rearrangement joins TRBV5-1 to TRBJ2-7, with 12 positions matching TRBD1. Germline-derived CDR1 and CDR2 are SGHRS and YFSETQ. CDR3 length: 15 residues. CDR3 protein: CASSRDRGLSHEQYF. The CDR3 nucleotides are TGCGCCAGCAGCAGGGACAGGGGGCTCTCCCACGAGCAGTACTTC.

This clonotype was recorded only once. The chain has TRBV6-5 and TRBJ1-2; 7 bases agree with TRBD1. Germline CDR1 reads MNHEY; CDR2 reads SVGAGI. CDR3 length: 14 residues. J gave up 8 bases and V 5 bases, and 11 bases lay outside the gene matches. The CDR3 sequence: CASSRLTGSSGYTF. In DNA, the CDR3 is TGTGCCAGCAGTCGACTGACAGGGTCCAGCGGCTACACCTTC.

This sequence joins TRBV7-6 and TRBJ2-5, with D unclear. V was shortened by 0 bases and J by 1 base, with 9 bases between the two germline ends. Per germline, CDR1 SGHVS and CDR2 FNYEAQ. This CDR3 contains 15 residues. CDR3 protein: CASSLALERQETQYF. The CDR3 DNA reads TGTGCCAGCAGCTTAGCGCTGGAGCGCCAAGAGACCCAGTACTTC.

The sample holds many counts of this clonotype. J is TRBJ1-5 and V is TRBV19; 8 bases fit TRBD1. CDR1 and CDR2 (germline): LNHDA, SQIVND (reference sequence). The CDR3 sequence is 15 residues long. J was trimmed by 5 bases and V by 4 bases; bases with no gene match: 7. The CDR3: CASSTTTGGDQPQHF. In nucleotides, the CDR3 is TGTGCCAGTAGTACAACCACAGGGGGGGATCAGCCCCAGCATTTT.

The chain employs TRBV10-3 and TRBJ1-1; D is uncertain. The V end lost 8 bases, the J end lost 2 bases, and 9 bases lay between the germline ends. Germline CDR1 is ENHRY and CDR2 is SYGVKD. This CDR3 region has 12 residues. CDR3 DNA sequence: TGTGCCATCTCTTCGATTAACACTGAAGCTTTCTTT. Its protein is CAISSINTEAFF.

The chain employs TRBV28 and TRBJ2-3; D might be TRBD1 or TRBD2, each matching 6 bases. This CDR3 is built from 14 residues. V dropped 4 bases and J dropped 0 bases, with 8 bases sitting between them. From germline, CDR1 is MDHEN and CDR2 SYDVKM. The CDR3 spells CASSSGASTDTQYF. The CDR3 coding sequence is TGTGCCAGCAGTTCGGGGGCCAGCACAGATACGCAGTATTTT. Drawing the rest from reference TRBV28 and TRBJ2-3, the complete variable domain is DVKVTQSSRYLVKRTGEKVFLECVQDMDHENMFWYRQDPGLGLRLIYFSYDVKMKEKGDIPEGYSVSREKKERFSLILESASTNQTSMYLCASSSGASTDTQYFGPGTRLTVL.

This clonotype was observed a handful of times. This CDR3 reads CASRTNAGQLGPLYGYTF. CDR3 sequence (DNA): TGTGCCAGCAGGACAAACGCGGGGCAGCTGGGTCCTTTATATGGCTACACCTTC. This sequence joins TRBV6-1 and TRBJ1-2; tentatively, D is TRBD1 (5 bases). The CDR3 spans 18 residues. From germline, CDR1 is MNHNS and CDR2 SASEGT. V gave up 6 bases and J gave up 5 bases, with 28 bases separating them.

This CDR3 reads CASSSGDPPYEQYF. The CDR3 bases are TGTGCCAGCAGCTCGGGCGACCCTCCCTACGAGCAGTACTTC. The chain joins TRBV9 to TRBJ2-7; unclear D gene. Germline CDR1 and CDR2: SGDLS and YYNGEE. Trimming shortened V by 4 bases and J by 2 bases, and 13 bases separated the two germline ends. The CDR3 is 14 amino acids. Based on the CDR3 plus reference TRBV9 and TRBJ2-7, the full variable domain is DSGVTQTPKHLITATGQRVTLRCSPRSGDLSVYWYQQSLDQGLQFLIQYYNGEERAKGNILERFSAQQFPDLHSELNLSSLELGDSALYFCASSSGDPPYEQYFGPGTRLTVT.